Listed below are T cell receptor beta chains from one sample, sequenced in a study of blood T cells in healthy people across ages. Each CDR3 protein gets one entry after TCRdb re-called the 5' RACE reads with MiXCR. The data hold roughly 800,000 distinct CDR3 sequences, with roughly 64% observed a single time. Material: blood. Receptors originate from a man aged 30 to 39 in good health. The CDR3 runs from the conserved cysteine through the conserved F or W. D genes are given only for firm matches. Expanded clones get a size class; other rows say once, few or many, or leave the size out.

j_call d_call clone_size v_call cdr3_aa
TRBJ2-6 - - TRBV6-6 CASNSNSGANVLTF
TRBJ2-7 TRBD2 many TRBV20-1 CSAITSGGTGEQYF
TRBJ1-2 - - TRBV12-3/TRBV12-4 CASTYGNNYGYTF
TRBJ2-5 - - TRBV6-5 CASSYSRDSAKETQYF
TRBJ1-2 TRBD1 - TRBV2 CASRPQGAFHGYTF
- TRBD2 - TRBV30 CAWSVQTSGLYEQYF
TRBJ2-1 - - TRBV7-2 CASSLQGSINEQFF
TRBJ2-1 - - TRBV5-1 CASRLSAGGGDEQFF
- - few TRBV7-2 CASSFYLPQGKGEQYF
TRBJ2-7 TRBD2 - TRBV6-2/TRBV6-3 CASSQRLAGPYEQYF
TRBJ1-2 - - TRBV18 CASSPPGLTLAGYTF
TRBJ1-2 - - TRBV6-2/TRBV6-3 CASSYSPLYGYTF
TRBJ2-5 TRBD2 - TRBV29-1 CSVISGGQRGTQYF
TRBJ2-1 TRBD2 - TRBV12-3/TRBV12-4 CASSFVAGGSYNEQFF
- TRBD1 - TRBV28 CASRQGYYEQYF
TRBJ1-5 - once TRBV10-3 CAKTPGQNQPQHF
TRBJ2-5 - - TRBV20-1 CSASRPRGQETQYF
TRBJ2-5 TRBD1 few TRBV25-1 CASSNLPGDRATGTQYF
TRBJ1-5 - - TRBV28 CASTPRNGGWDQPQHF
TRBJ2-1 - - TRBV20-1 CSAPDSGGSSYNEQFF
TRBJ2-5 - - TRBV7-9 CASSGLGTQYF
TRBJ1-2 - few TRBV29-1 CSVPTAANYGYTF